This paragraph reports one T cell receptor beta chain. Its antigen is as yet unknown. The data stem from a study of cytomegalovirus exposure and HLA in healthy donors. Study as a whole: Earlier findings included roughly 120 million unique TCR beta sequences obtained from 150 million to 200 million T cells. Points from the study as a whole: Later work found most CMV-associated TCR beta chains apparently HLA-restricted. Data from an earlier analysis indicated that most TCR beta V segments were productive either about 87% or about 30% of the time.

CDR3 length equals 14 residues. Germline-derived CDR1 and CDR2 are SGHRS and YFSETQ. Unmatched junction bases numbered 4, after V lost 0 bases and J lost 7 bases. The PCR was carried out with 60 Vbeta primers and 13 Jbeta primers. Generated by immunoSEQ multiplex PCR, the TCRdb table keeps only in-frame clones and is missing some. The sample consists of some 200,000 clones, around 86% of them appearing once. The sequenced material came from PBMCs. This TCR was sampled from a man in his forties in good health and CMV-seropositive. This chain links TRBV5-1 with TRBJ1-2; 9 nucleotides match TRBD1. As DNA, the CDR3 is TGCGCCAGCAGCTTGGCCACAGGGGGCTTTGGCTACACCTTC. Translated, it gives CASSLATGGFGYTF.